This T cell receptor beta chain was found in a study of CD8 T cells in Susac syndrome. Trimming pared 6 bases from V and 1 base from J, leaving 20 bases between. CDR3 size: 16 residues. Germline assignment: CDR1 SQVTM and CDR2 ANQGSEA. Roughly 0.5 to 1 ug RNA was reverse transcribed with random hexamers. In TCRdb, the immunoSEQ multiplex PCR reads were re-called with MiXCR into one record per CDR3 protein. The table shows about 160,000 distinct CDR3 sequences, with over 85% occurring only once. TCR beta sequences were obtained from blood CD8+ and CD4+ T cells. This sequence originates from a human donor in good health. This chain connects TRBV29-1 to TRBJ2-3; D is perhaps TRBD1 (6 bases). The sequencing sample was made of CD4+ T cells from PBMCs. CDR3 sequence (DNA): TGCAGCGTCTCAGGACAGCCTAATCTCCGCACAGATACGCAGTATTTT. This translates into CSVSGQPNLRTDTQYF.